The 25 T cell receptor beta chains below were found in one sample sequenced in a study of cytotoxic CD8 clonotypes in ibrutinib-treated CLL. Some clones are missing from TCRdb's copy, which holds only in-frame ones; the method was immunoSEQ multiplex PCR. The table has under 200,000 clones, 70% to 85% seen once. The material sequenced was PBMCs, taken after 12 months of ibrutinib treatment. These receptors were collected from a human donor with chronic lymphocytic leukemia.

This chain joins TRBV12-5 and TRBJ2-5; TRBD1 matches 7 bases. Germline V gene lookup returns CDR1 LGHNT and CDR2 FRNRAP. V dropped 1 base and J dropped 1; count of bases not matched to a gene: 9. The CDR3 sequence is 17 residues long. CDR3 amino acids: CASGLAPTGWGQETQYF. The CDR3 nucleotides read TGTGCTAGTGGTTTGGCCCCGACAGGGTGGGGCCAAGAGACCCAGTACTTC.

The J gene is TRBJ1-2, the V gene TRBV5-4, with 7 bases lining up with TRBD1. Germline V lookup: CDR1 SGHNT, CDR2 YYREEE (reference sequence). This CDR3 comprises 12 residues. The V segment lost 7 bases and the J segment 7 bases; nucleotides outside the gene matches: 7. CDR3 sequence (DNA): TGTGCCAGCCGAGACAGGGACCTTGGCTACACCTTC. This sequence encodes CASRDRDLGYTF.

This chain connects TRBV19 to TRBJ2-1; the D gene could be TRBD1 or TRBD2 (5 bases each). The CDR3 is made up of 15 amino acids. Germline values: CDR1 LNHDA, CDR2 SQIVND (reference sequence). The ends were cut back, 7 bases at V and 4 bases at J, with 17 bases in the middle. Here the CDR3 reads CASNRDGRHYNEQFF. CDR3 nucleotide sequence: TGTGCCAGTAACCGGGACGGACGCCATTACAATGAGCAGTTCTTC.

This chain joins TRBV4-2 and TRBJ2-5; 10 bases line up with TRBD2. Losses at the gene ends were 1 base for V and 1 base for J; bases not matched to a gene: 3. This CDR3 spans 16 amino acids. CDR1 and CDR2 (germline): LGHNA, YNFKEQ. The CDR3 sequence: CASSQGTSGFQETQYF. The CDR3 DNA sequence: TGTGCCAGCAGCCAAGGGACTAGCGGATTCCAAGAGACCCAGTACTTC.

The rearrangement uses TRBV2 and TRBJ2-1, with 7 bases that match TRBD1. Trimming cost V 10 bases and J 0 bases; bases outside gene matches: 9. This CDR3 region has 15 residues. Germline V gene data show CDR1 as SNHLY and CDR2 as FYNNEI. The CDR3 nucleotides read TGTGCCACCGCACGAGGGGGCAGCTCCTACAATGAGCAGTTCTTC. Encoded protein: CATARGGSSYNEQFF.

The V gene is TRBV4-3, the J gene TRBJ2-1, with TRBD2 matching over 12 bases. The CDR3 spans 17 residues. Germline CDR1 LGHNA, CDR2 YSLEER. The trim removed 5 bases at V and 2 bases at J, leaving 7 bases unmatched. CDR3 region: CASSLLWTSGTYNEQFF. The DNA for the CDR3 is TGCGCCAGCAGCTTACTTTGGACTAGCGGGACCTACAATGAGCAGTTCTTC.

The chain uses TRBV27 and TRBJ2-3; D is possibly TRBD1 (5 bases). Germline loops: CDR1 MNHEY, CDR2 SMNVEV (reference sequence). The CDR3 loop spans 15 amino acids. The V end lost 4 bases, the J end lost 3 bases, and 14 bases lay between the germline ends. CDR3: CASSSPGKGTDTQYF. CDR3 in DNA: TGTGCCAGCAGTTCCCCAGGGAAAGGTACAGATACGCAGTATTTT.

The chain is built from TRBV18 and TRBJ1-6; no definite D call. Germline V lookup: CDR1 KGHSH, CDR2 LQKENI. The CDR3 covers 15 residues. The germline V and J ends were trimmed by 3 bases and 0 bases, with 6 bases remaining between them. The CDR3 loop is CASSPASSYNSPLHF. CDR3 nucleotides: TGTGCCAGCTCACCGGCGAGCTCCTATAATTCACCCCTCCACTTT.

The J gene is TRBJ2-7, the V gene TRBV19; no clear D. Germline CDR1 reads LNHDA; CDR2 reads SQIVND (reference sequence). The CDR3 spans 12 residues. Trimming shortened V by 4 bases and J by 1 base, and 5 bases separated the two germline ends. The chain's CDR3 is CASSSQSYEQYF. The CDR3 DNA is TGTGCCAGTAGTAGTCAGTCCTACGAGCAGTACTTC.

The J gene is TRBJ1-1, the V gene TRBV7-9, with D perhaps matching TRBD1 (6 bases). Germline V gene data show CDR1 as SEHNR and CDR2 as FQNEAQ (reference sequence). V lost 6 bases, J lost 0 bases, and 14 bases lay in between. The CDR3 covers 15 residues. CDR3: CASRPRQELNTEAFF. In DNA, the CDR3 is TGTGCCAGCAGACCCAGACAGGAATTGAACACTGAAGCTTTCTTT.

This chain connects TRBV5-4 to TRBJ1-2; possibly TRBD1 for D (6 bases). The V end was cut by 3 bases, the J end by 5 bases, with 23 bases between. The CDR3 is 17 residues long. Germline V gene sequence: CDR1 SGHNT, CDR2 YYREEE (reference sequence). Here the CDR3 DNA reads TGTGCCAGCAGCTCGGCCACGAGGGGGGGCGTTCCTTATGGCTACACCTTC. Amino acid sequence: CASSSATRGGVPYGYTF.

The J gene is TRBJ2-7, the V gene TRBV5-1; TRBD1 matches at 8 bases. The CDR3 contains 15 residues. J gave up 1 base and V 1 base, and 4 bases lay outside the gene matches. In germline, CDR1 is SGHRS, CDR2 YFSETQ. CDR3 in amino acids: CASSLMWDRSYEQYF. CDR3 coding DNA: TGCGCCAGCAGCTTGATGTGGGACAGGTCCTACGAGCAGTACTTC.

As to this clone: Distinct nucleotide sequences in the sample also encode this CDR3. CDR3 nucleotides: TGTGCCAGCAGCTCACTAGCGGGAGGGAACACCGGGGAGCTGTTTTTT. Translation: CASSSLAGGNTGELFF. The rearrangement joins TRBV7-8 to TRBJ2-2, with TRBD2 matching 12 bases. The length of the CDR3 is 16 residues. Germline-derived CDR1 and CDR2 are SGHVS and FQNEAQ. V was clipped by 4 bases and J by 1 base; unmatched bases: 1.

The chain joins TRBV6-6 to TRBJ2-7; 9 positions agree with TRBD1. The CDR3 totals 15 residues. Trimming removed 5 bases from V and 2 bases from J; junction bases left unmatched: 7. Germline CDR1 is MNHNY and CDR2 is SVGAGI (reference sequence). The CDR3 region is CASSNPGQGPYEQYF. DNA of the CDR3: TGTGCCAGCAGTAACCCGGGACAGGGCCCCTACGAGCAGTACTTC.

J is TRBJ2-6 and V is TRBV27, with 8 positions matching TRBD1. The CDR3 is 16 residues long. Germline V CDR1 and CDR2: MNHEY, SMNVEV (reference sequence). The ends lost 5 bases at V and 0 bases at J; junction bases unmatched: 3. CDR3 protein: CASSATGGSGANVLTF. CDR3 nucleotide sequence: TGTGCCAGCAGTGCAACAGGGGGCTCTGGGGCCAACGTCCTGACTTTC.

The rearrangement links TRBV5-6 to TRBJ2-2, with TRBD2 matching 10 bases. Germline assignment: CDR1 SGHDT and CDR2 YYEEEE. The CDR3 consists of 16 residues. V dropped 4 bases and J dropped 6; count of bases not matched to a gene: 9. CDR3 sequence reads: CASSPPSGSYSGELFF. The CDR3 nucleotides are TGTGCCAGCAGCCCCCCTAGCGGGAGTTATTCCGGGGAGCTGTTTTTT. Filled out from reference TRBV5-6 and TRBJ2-2, the complete variable domain reads DAGVTQSPTHLIKTRGQQVTLRCSPKSGHDTVSWYQQALGQGPQFIFQYYEEEERQRGNFPDRFSGHQFPNYSSELNVNALLLGDSALYLCASSPPSGSYSGELFFGEGSRLTVL.

This clone was detected a few times. The chain combines TRBV14 with TRBJ1-2; no firm D call. Trimming cost V 1 base and J 0 bases, with 9 bases left between them. CDR1 is SGHDN, CDR2 FVKESK, per germline. This CDR3 contains 15 residues. CDR3 sequence: CASSQGRRANYGYTF. CDR3 sequence (DNA): TGTGCCAGCAGCCAAGGTCGCCGCGCTAACTATGGCTACACCTTC.

The chain uses TRBV28 and TRBJ1-5; D is undetermined. CDR3 length: 11 amino acids. Trimming removed 3 bases at V and 7 bases at J, with 4 bases between. CDR1 is MDHEN and CDR2 is SYDVKM in the germline V gene. DNA of the CDR3: TGTGCCAGCAGTTTGGAGCAGCCCCAGCATTTT. It is translated as CASSLEQPQHF.

The chain links TRBV27 to TRBJ2-7, with 7 bases matching TRBD1. Germline lookup yields CDR1 MNHEY and CDR2 SMNVEV (reference sequence). The CDR3 runs to 17 residues. The V segment lost 4 bases and the J segment 0 bases; nucleotides outside the gene matches: 12. The CDR3 region is CASSSMGQSASSYEQYF. The CDR3 nucleotides read TGTGCCAGCAGTTCTATGGGACAGTCTGCCAGCTCCTACGAGCAGTACTTC.

V gene TRBV5-1 combines with J gene TRBJ2-7, with unresolved D. The V gene's germline CDR1 is SGHRS and CDR2 YFSETQ. The germline V and J ends were trimmed by 0 bases and 3 bases, with 7 bases remaining between them. The CDR3 covers 13 residues. The CDR3 DNA follows: TGCGCCAGCAGCTTGGTGGCAGGCTACGAGCAGTACTTC. Amino acid sequence: CASSLVAGYEQYF.

The chain uses TRBV6-1 and TRBJ1-5; possible D gene TRBD1, 5 bases. The germline V and J ends were trimmed by 5 bases and 4 bases, with 9 bases remaining between them. The CDR3 runs 13 residues. Germline V gene lookup returns CDR1 MNHNS and CDR2 SASEGT. The CDR3 sequence is CASSPDRNQPQHF. The CDR3 DNA reads TGTGCCAGCAGTCCAGACAGAAATCAGCCCCAGCATTTT.

This chain uses TRBV7-3 with TRBJ2-3, with 9 bases identical to TRBD1. The J segment lost 3 bases and the V segment lost 4 bases, leaving 5 bases of the junction unmatched. CDR1 is SGHTA and CDR2 is FQGTGA in the germline V gene. The CDR3 runs to 15 residues. The CDR3, as DNA: TGTGCCAGCAGCTCGACAGGGGGACCGACAGATACGCAGTATTTT. This translates into CASSSTGGPTDTQYF. The full variable domain, in which reference TRBV7-3 and TRBJ2-3 provide the parts outside the CDR3, is GAGVSQTPSNKVTEKGKYVELRCDPISGHTALYWYRQSLGQGPEFLIYFQGTGAADDSGLPNDRFFAVRPEGSVSTLKIQRTERGDSAVYLCASSSTGGPTDTQYFGPGTRLTVL.

This sequence joins TRBV11-2 and TRBJ2-7; D not resolved. This CDR3 comprises 13 residues. Germline CDR1 and CDR2: SGHAT and FQNNGV. The V and J ends lost 0 bases and 5 bases respectively, with 8 bases between them. CDR3 sequence: CASSLDPRDEQYF. CDR3 nucleotides: TGTGCCAGCAGCTTAGACCCCCGCGACGAGCAGTACTTC.

The chain couples TRBV27 to TRBJ2-1, with D perhaps TRBD1 or TRBD2 (6 bases each). With 4 bases removed from V and 0 bases from J, the gap between germline ends came to 13 bases. Germline V CDR1 and CDR2: MNHEY, SMNVEV (reference sequence). This CDR3 is 16 amino acids long. The DNA for the CDR3 is TGTGCCAGCAGTTATCGGGGGCAGAGCTCCTACAATGAGCAGTTCTTC. Its translation is CASSYRGQSSYNEQFF.

The chain recombines TRBV27 with TRBJ2-1, with 7 bases that match TRBD2. J gave up 3 bases and V 0 bases, and 8 bases lay outside the gene matches. In germline, CDR1 is MNHEY, CDR2 SMNVEV (reference sequence). The CDR3 runs 17 residues. The DNA for the CDR3 is TGTGCCAGCAGTTTATCACCCCCAGGCGGGGGCTACAATGAGCAGTTCTTC. This gives the protein CASSLSPPGGGYNEQFF.